Here is one T cell receptor (beta chain) with its context. Trimming took off 1 base at V and 2 bases at J, with 14 bases between the two ends. Germline values: CDR1 MGHRA, CDR2 YSYEKL. The CDR3 has 17 residues. The sample originates from a study of technical replicates of blood from a handful of donors. The repertoire was sequenced with immunoSEQ multiplex PCR; TCRdb's copy has only in-frame clones and lacks some. Of tens of thousands of clones listed, about nine tenths are singletons. V is TRBV4-1 and J is TRBJ1-4; D remains unclear. The specimen sequenced was T cells isolated from PBMCs. The origin of this receptor is a human donor in good health. The CDR3 protein is CASSQGTESSTNEKLFF. The CDR3 nucleotides are TGCGCCAGCAGCCAAGGAACAGAGTCCTCGACTAATGAAAAACTGTTTTTT.